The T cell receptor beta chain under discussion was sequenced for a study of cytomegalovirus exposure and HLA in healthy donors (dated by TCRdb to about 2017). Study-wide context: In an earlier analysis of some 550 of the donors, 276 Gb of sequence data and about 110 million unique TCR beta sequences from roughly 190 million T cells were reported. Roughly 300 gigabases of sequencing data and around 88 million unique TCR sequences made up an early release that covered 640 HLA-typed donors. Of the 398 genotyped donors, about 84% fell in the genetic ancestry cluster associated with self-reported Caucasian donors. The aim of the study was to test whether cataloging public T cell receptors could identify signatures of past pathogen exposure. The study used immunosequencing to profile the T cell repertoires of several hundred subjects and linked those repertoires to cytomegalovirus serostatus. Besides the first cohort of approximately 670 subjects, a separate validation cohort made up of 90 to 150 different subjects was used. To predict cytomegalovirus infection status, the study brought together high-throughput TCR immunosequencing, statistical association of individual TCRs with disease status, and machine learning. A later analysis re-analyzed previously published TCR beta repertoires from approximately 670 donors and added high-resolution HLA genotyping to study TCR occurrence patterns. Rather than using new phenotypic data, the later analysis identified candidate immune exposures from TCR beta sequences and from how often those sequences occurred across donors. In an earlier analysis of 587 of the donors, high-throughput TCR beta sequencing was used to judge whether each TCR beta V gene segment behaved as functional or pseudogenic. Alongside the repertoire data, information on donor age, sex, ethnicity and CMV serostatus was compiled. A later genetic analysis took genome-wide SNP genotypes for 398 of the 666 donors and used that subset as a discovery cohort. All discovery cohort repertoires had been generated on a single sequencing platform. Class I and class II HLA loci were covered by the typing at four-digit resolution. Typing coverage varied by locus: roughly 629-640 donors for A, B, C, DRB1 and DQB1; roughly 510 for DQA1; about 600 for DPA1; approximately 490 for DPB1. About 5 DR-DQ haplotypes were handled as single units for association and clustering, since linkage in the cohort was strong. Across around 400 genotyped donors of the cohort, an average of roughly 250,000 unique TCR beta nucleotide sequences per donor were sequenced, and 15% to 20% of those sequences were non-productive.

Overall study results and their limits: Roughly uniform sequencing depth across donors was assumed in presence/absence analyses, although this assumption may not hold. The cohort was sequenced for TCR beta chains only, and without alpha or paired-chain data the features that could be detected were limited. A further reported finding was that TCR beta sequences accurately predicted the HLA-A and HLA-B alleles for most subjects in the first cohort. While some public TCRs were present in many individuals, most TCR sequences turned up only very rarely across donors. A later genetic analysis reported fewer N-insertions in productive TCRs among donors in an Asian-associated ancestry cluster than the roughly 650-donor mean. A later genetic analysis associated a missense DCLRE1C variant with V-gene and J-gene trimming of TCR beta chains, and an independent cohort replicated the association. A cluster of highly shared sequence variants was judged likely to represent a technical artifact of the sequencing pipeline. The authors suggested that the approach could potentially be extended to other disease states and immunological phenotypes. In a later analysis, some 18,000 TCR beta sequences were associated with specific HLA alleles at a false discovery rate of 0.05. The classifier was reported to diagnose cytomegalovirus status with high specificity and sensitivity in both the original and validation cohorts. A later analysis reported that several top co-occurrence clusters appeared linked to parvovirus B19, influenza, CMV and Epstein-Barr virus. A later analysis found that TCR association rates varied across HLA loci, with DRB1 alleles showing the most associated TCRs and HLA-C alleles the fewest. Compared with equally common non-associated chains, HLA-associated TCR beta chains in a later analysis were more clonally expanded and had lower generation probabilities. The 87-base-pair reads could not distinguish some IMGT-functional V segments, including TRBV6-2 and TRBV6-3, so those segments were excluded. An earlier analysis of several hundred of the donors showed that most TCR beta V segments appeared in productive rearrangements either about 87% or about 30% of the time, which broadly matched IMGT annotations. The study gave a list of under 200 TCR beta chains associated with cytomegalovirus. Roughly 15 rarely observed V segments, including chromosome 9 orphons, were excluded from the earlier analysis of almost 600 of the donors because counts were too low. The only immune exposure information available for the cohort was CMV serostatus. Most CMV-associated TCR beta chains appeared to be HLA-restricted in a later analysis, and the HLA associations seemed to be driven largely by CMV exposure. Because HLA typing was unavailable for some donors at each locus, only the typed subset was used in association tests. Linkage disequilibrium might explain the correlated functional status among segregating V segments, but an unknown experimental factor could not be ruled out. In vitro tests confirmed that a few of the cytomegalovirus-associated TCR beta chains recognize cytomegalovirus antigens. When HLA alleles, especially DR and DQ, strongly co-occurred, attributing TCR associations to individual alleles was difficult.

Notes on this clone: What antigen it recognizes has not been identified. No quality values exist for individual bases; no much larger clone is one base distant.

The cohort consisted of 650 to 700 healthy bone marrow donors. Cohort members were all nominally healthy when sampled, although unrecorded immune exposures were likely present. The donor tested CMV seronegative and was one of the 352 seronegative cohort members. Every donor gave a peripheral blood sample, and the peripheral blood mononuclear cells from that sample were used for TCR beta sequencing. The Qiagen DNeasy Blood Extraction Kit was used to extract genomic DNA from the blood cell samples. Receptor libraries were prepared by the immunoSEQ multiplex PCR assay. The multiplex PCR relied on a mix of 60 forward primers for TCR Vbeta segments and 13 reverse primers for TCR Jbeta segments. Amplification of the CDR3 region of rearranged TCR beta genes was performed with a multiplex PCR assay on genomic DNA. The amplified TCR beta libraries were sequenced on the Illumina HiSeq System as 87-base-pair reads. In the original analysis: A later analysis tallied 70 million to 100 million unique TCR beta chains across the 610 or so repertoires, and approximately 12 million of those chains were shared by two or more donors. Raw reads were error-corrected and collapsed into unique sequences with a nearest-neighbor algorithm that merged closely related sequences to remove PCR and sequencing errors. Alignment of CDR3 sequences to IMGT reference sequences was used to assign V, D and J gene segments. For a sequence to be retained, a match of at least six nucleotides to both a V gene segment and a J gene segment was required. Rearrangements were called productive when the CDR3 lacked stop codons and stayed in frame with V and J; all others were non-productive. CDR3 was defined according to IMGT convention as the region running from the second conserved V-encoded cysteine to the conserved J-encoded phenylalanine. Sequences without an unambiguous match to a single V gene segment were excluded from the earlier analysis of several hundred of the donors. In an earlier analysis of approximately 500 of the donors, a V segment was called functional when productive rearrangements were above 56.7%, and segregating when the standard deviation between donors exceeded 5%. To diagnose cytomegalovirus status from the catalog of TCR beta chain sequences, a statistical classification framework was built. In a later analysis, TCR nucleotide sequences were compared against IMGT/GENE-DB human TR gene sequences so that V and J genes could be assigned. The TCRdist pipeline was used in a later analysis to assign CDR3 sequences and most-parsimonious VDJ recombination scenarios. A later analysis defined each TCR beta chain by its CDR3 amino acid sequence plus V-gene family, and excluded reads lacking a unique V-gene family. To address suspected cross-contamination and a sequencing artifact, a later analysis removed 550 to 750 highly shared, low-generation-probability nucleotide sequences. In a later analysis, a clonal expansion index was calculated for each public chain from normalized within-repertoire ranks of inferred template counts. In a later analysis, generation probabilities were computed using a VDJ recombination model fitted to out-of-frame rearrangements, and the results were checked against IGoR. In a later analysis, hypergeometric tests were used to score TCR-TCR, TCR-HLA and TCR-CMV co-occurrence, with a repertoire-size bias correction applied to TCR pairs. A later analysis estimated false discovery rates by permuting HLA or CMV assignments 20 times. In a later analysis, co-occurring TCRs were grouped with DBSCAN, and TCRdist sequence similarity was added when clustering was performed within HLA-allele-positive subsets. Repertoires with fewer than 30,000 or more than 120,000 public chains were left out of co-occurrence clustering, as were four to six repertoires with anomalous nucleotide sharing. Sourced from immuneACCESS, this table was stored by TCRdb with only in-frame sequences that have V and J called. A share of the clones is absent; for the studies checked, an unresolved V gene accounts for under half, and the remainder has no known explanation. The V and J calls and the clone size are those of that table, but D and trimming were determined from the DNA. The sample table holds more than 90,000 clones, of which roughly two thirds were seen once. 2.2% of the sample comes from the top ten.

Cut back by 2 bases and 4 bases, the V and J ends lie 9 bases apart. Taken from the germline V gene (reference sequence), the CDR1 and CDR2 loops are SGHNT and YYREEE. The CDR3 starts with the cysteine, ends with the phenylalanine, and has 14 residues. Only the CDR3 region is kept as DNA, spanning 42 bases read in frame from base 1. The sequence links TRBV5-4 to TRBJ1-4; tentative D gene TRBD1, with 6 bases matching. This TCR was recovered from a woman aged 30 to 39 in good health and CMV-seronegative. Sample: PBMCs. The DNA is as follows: TGTGCCAGCAGCTTATGGACAGATAATGAAAAACTGTTTTTT. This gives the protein CASSLWTDNEKLFF.